The 6 T cell receptor beta chains reported below all come from one sample, sequenced in a study of cytomegalovirus exposure and HLA in healthy donors. The PCR employed 60 Vbeta primers together with 13 Jbeta primers. The repertoire was sequenced with immunoSEQ multiplex PCR; TCRdb's copy has only in-frame clones and lacks some. This sample has approximately 92,000 clones, with around 81% found just once. The sample consisted of PBMCs. Receptors originate from a woman in her seventies in good health and CMV-seropositive.

To note about this clone: Other nucleotide sequences from this sample produce the same CDR3. The chain combines TRBV2 with TRBJ1-1, with TRBD1 matching over 7 bases. The junction had 3 bases not matched to a gene; V was cut back by 5 bases and J by 0 bases. Per germline, CDR1 SNHLY and CDR2 FYNNEI. This CDR3 is built from 14 residues. The CDR3 is CASSYRGLNTEAFF. Written as DNA, the CDR3 is TGTGCCAGCAGTTACAGGGGACTGAACACTGAAGCTTTCTTT.

The CDR3 here is CASSLTGGPYNEQFF. The CDR3 DNA follows: TGTGCCAGCAGTTTAACAGGGGGCCCCTACAATGAGCAGTTCTTC. This chain links TRBV25-1 with TRBJ2-1; 9 positions match TRBD1. CDR1 and CDR2 from the germline V gene are MGHDK and SYGVNS. This CDR3 spans 15 amino acids. V lost 5 bases and J lost 2; bases outside the gene matches: 4.

J is TRBJ2-7 and V is TRBV6-5, with 9 bases matching TRBD2. The CDR3 covers 15 residues. J gave up 3 bases and V 2 bases, and 5 bases lay outside the gene matches. Looked up from germline, CDR1 is MNHEY and CDR2 is SVGAGI. In DNA form, the CDR3 reads TGTGCCAGCAGTTACCGGACTAGCGCAAGCTACGAGCAGTACTTC. Translating gives CASSYRTSASYEQYF.

This clone has more than one count but fewer than ten. This CDR3 is CSAISSYNEQFF. Written as DNA, the CDR3 is TGCAGCGCGATCAGCTCCTACAATGAGCAGTTCTTC. The rearrangement uses TRBV29-1 and TRBJ2-1; no definite D call. This CDR3 contains 12 residues. The germline V gene has CDR1 SQVTM and CDR2 ANQGSEA. With 7 bases removed from V and 0 bases from J, the gap between germline ends came to 7 bases.

This clone has just a few counts. The V call is TRBV5-1, the J call TRBJ1-1; TRBD1 matches at 7 bases. CDR3 length equals 15 residues. Germline V lookup: CDR1 SGHRS, CDR2 YFSETQ. V lost 3 bases, J lost 1 base, and 6 bases stayed unmatched. CDR3 sequence reads: CASSSSGTANTEAFF. In DNA form, the CDR3 reads TGCGCCAGCAGCTCCTCCGGGACAGCGAACACTGAAGCTTTCTTT.

The chain links TRBV19 to TRBJ1-2; 9 bases match TRBD1. The junction had 10 bases not matched to a gene; V was cut back by 4 bases and J by 4 bases. The CDR3 is 16 amino acids. Germline-derived CDR1 and CDR2 are LNHDA and SQIVND (reference sequence). The CDR3 protein is CASSKGSGTGTYGYTF. CDR3 in DNA: TGTGCCAGTAGTAAAGGATCCGGGACAGGGACCTATGGCTACACCTTC. Variable domain in full (rest from reference TRBV19 and TRBJ1-2): DGGITQSPKYLFRKEGQNVTLSCEQNLNHDAMYWYRQDPGQGLRLIYYSQIVNDFQKGDIAEGYSVSREKKESFPLTVTSAQKNPTAFYLCASSKGSGTGTYGYTFGSGTRLTVV.